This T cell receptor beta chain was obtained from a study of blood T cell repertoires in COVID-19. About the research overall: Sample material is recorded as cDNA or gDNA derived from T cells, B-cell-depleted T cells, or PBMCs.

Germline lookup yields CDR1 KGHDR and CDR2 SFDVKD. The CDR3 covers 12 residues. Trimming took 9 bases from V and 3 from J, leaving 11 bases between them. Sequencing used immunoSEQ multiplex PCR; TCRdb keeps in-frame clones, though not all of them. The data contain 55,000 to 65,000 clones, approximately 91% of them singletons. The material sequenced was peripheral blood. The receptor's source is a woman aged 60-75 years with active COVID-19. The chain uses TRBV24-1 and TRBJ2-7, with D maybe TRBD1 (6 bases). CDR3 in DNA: TGTGCCACCTCGTCACAGGGCTACGAGCAGTACTTC. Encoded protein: CATSSQGYEQYF.